This T cell receptor (beta chain) was recorded in a study of cytomegalovirus exposure and HLA in healthy donors. The germline V gene encodes CDR1 PRHDT and CDR2 FYEKMQ (reference sequence). The J segment lost 1 base and the V segment lost 4 bases, leaving 9 bases of the junction unmatched. The CDR3 runs to 17 residues. The PCR employed 60 Vbeta primers together with 13 Jbeta primers. Measured with immunoSEQ multiplex PCR; TCRdb has only the in-frame clones, and not every one. The sample totals tens of thousands of clones; its top ten clones hold roughly 5%. This sequence originates from a woman between 35 and 50 years old in good health and CMV-seropositive. The sequencing input was PBMCs. The rearrangement joins TRBV13 to TRBJ2-1; 8 bases are shared with TRBD2. CDR3 sequence reads: CASSCPQRECSYNEQFF. CDR3 sequence (DNA): TGTGCCAGCAGCTGCCCACAGCGGGAGTGTTCCTACAATGAGCAGTTCTTC.